This paragraph reports one T cell receptor beta chain. Its antigen is not known. This sample is drawn from a study of CD8 T cells in Susac syndrome. Study overall: Patients with Susac syndrome had blood drawn and were at that point therapy-naive, on corticosteroids, or on intravenous immunoglobulin alone. Study-wide points: In total CD8+ repertoires, 15 to 20 Susac-specific public clones were found, and in CD8+ TEMRA repertoires, five were found.

With random hexamers, roughly 0.45 to 1 ug RNA was reverse transcribed. Amplification of TCR beta CDR3 used immunoSEQ multiplex PCR across 54 Vbeta and 13 Jbeta. TCRdb passed the immunoSEQ multiplex PCR reads through MiXCR, listing each CDR3 protein once. The data show around 170,000 distinct CDR3 sequences, with about 95% seen just once and 0.16% held by the top ten. The CDR3 runs 14 residues. With 5 bases clipped from V and 6 bases from J, the junction kept 7 bases outside the gene matches. Per the germline V gene, CDR1 is MGHDK and CDR2 is SYGVNS. The sample consisted of CD8+ T cells from PBMCs. This sequence was found in a human donor with Susac syndrome. The chain links TRBV25-1 to TRBJ1-2, with 9 nucleotides matching TRBD1. CDR3 in DNA: TGTGCCAGCAGTACAGGGGGCATGTGGGATGGCTACACCTTC. Its translation is CASSTGGMWDGYTF.